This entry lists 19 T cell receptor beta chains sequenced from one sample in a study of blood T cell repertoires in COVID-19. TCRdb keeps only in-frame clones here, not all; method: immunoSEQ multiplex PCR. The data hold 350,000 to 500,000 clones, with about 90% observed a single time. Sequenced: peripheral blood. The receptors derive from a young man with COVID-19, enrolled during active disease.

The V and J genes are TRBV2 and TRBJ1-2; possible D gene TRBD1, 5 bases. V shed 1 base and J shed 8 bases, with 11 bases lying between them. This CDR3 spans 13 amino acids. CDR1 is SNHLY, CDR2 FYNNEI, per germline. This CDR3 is CASSEGVQAGYTF. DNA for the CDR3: TGTGCCAGCAGTGAAGGGGTACAGGCCGGCTACACCTTC. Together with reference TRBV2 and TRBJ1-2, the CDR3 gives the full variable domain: EPEVTQTPSHQVTQMGQEVILRCVPISNHLYFYWYRQILGQKVEFLVSFYNNEISEKSEIFDDQFSVERPDGSNFTLKIRSTKLEDSAMYFCASSEGVQAGYTFGSGTRLTVV.

CDR3 bases: TGTGCCAGCAGTGGTTGGATCGGGACTAGCGGGCAAAATGAGCAGTTCTTC. Its translation is CASSGWIGTSGQNEQFF. The rearrangement links TRBV2 to TRBJ2-1; 12 positions agree with TRBD2. Looked up from germline, CDR1 is SNHLY and CDR2 is FYNNEI. The CDR3 contains 17 residues. V gave up 4 bases and J gave up 7 bases; unmatched junction bases: 11.

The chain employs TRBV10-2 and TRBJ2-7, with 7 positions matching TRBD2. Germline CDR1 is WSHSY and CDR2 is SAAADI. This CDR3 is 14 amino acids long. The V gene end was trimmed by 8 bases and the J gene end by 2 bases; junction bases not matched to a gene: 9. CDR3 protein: CASGGVAGTYEQYF. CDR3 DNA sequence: TGCGCCAGCGGGGGGGTGGCAGGAACCTACGAGCAGTACTTC.

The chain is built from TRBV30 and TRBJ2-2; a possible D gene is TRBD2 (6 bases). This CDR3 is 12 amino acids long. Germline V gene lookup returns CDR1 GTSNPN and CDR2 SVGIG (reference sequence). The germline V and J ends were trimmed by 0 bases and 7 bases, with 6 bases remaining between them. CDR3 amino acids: CAWSVGGGELFF. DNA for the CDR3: TGTGCCTGGAGTGTGGGAGGCGGGGAGCTGTTTTTT.

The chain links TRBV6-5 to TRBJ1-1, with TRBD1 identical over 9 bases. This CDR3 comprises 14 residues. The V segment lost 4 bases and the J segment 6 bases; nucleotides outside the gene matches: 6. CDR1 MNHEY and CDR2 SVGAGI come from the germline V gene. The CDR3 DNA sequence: TGTGCCAGCAGTTGGACAGGGGTTCCCGCTGAAGCTTTCTTT. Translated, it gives CASSWTGVPAEAFF.

Written as DNA, the CDR3 is TGTGCCAGCGCGACCCTAGCGGGAGCGAATGAGCAGTTCTTC. Translated, it gives CASATLAGANEQFF. V usage is TRBV9 and J usage is TRBJ2-1, with 10 bases matching TRBD2. Trimming cost V 7 bases and J 7 bases; bases outside gene matches: 8. Germline CDR1 SGDLS, CDR2 YYNGEE. There are 14 residues in the CDR3.

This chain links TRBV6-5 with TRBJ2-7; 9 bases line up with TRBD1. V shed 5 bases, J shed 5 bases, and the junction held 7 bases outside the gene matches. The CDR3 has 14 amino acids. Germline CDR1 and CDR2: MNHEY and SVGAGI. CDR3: CASSRDRGANEQYF. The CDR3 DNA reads TGTGCCAGCAGTAGAGACAGGGGGGCCAACGAGCAGTACTTC.

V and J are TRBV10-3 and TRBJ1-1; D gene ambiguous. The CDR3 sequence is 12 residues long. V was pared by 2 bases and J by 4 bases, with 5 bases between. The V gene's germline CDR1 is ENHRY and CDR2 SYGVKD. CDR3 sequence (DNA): TGTGCCATCAGTGAGGCGAGCACTGAAGCTTTCTTT. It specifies CAISEASTEAFF.

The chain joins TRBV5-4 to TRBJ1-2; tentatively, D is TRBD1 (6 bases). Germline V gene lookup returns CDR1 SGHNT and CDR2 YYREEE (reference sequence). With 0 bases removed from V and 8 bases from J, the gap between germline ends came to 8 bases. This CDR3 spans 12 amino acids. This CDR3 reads CASSLETGGYTF. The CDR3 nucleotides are TGTGCCAGCAGCTTGGAAACAGGGGGCTACACCTTC. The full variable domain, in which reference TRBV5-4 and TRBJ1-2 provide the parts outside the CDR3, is ETGVTQSPTHLIKTRGQQVTLRCSSQSGHNTVSWYQQALGQGPQFIFQYYREEENGRGNFPPRFSGLQFPNYSSELNVNALELDDSALYLCASSLETGGYTFGSGTRLTVV.

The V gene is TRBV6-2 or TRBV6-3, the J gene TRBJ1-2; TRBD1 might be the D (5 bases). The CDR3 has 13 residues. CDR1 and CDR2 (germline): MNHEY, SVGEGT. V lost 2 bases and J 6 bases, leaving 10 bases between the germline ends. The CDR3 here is CASSYGQSNGYTF. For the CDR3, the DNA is TGTGCCAGCAGTTACGGACAATCAAATGGCTACACCTTC.

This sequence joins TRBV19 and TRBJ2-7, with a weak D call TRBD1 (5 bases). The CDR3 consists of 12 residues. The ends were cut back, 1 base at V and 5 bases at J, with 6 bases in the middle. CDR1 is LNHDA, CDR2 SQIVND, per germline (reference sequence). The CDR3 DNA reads TGTGCCAGTAGTATAGGACAGAACGAGCAGTACTTC. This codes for CASSIGQNEQYF.

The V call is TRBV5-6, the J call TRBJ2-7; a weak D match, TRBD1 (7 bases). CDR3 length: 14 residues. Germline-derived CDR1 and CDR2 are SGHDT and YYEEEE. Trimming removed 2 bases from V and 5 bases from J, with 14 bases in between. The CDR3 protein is CASSFTGAGNEQYF. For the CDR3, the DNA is TGTGCCAGCAGCTTCACAGGGGCGGGGAACGAGCAGTACTTC.

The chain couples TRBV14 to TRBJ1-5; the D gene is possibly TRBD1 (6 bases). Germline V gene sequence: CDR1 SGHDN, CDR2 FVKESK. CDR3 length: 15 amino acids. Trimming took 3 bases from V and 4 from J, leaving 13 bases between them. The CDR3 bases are TGTGCCAGCAGCCAGAAGGACAGCTGGAATCAGCCCCAGCATTTT. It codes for CASSQKDSWNQPQHF. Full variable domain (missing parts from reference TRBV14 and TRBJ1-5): EAGVTQFPSHSVIEKGQTVTLRCDPISGHDNLYWYRRVMGKEIKFLLHFVKESKQDESGMPNNRFLAERTGGTYSTLKVQPAELEDSGVYFCASSQKDSWNQPQHFGDGTRLSIL.

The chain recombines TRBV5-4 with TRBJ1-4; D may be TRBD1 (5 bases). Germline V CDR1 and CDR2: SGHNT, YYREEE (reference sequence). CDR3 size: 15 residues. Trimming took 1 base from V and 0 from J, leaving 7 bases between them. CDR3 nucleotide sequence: TGTGCCAGCAGCTTGTGGGGGGCAACTAATGAAAAACTGTTTTTT. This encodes CASSLWGATNEKLFF.

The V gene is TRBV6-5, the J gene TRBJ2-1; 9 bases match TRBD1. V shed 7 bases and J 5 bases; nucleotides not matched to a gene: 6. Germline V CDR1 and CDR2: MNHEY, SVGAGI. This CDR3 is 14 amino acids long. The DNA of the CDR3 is TGTGCCAGCACAACGGACAGGGGTAACAATGAGCAGTTCTTC. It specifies CASTTDRGNNEQFF.

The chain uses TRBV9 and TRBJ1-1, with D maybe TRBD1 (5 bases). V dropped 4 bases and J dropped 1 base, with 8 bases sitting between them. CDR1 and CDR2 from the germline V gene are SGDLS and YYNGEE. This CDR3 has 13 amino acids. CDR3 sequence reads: CASSRTGNTEAFF. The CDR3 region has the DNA TGTGCCAGCAGCCGAACAGGGAACACTGAAGCTTTCTTT.

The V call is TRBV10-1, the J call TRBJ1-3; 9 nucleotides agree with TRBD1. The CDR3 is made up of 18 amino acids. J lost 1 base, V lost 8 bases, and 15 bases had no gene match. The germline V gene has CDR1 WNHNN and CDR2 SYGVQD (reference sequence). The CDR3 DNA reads TGCGCCAGCCGAAGACCGGGACAGGGTGTCAGTTCTGGAAACACCATATATTTT. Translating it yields CASRRPGQGVSSGNTIYF.

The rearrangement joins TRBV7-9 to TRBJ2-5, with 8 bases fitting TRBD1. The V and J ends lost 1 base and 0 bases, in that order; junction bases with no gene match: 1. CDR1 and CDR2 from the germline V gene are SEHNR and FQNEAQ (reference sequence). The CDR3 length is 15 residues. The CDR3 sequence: CASSLGTGNQETQYF. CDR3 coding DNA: TGTGCCAGCAGCTTAGGGACAGGGAACCAAGAGACCCAGTACTTC. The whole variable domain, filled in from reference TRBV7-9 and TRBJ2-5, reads DTGVSQNPRHKITKRGQNVTFRCDPISEHNRLYWYRQTLGQGPEFLTYFQNEAQLEKSRLLSDRFSAERPKGSFSTLEIQRTEQGDSAMYLCASSLGTGNQETQYFGPGTRLLVL.

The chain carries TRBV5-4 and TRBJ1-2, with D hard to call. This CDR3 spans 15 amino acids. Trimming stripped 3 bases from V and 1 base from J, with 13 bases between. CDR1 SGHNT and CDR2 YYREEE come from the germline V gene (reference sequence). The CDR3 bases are TGTGCCAGCAGCTCGGACTTTTCTAATAACTATGGCTACACCTTC. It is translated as CASSSDFSNNYGYTF.